This T cell receptor beta chain was sequenced during a study of T cells in Graves' hyperthyroidism and ophthalmopathy. Whole-study results and caveats: Ophthalmopathy was told apart from stable hyperthyroidism by a 13 V-J model.

This clonotype was seen repeatedly, ten times or more. Its cognate antigen is unknown. CDR1 and CDR2 (germline): SNHLY, FYNNEI. The CDR3 runs to 15 residues. The V and J ends lost 8 bases and 3 bases, in that order; junction bases with no gene match: 8. It was RNA transcripts that yielded the amplified TCR beta CDR3 regions. First-round RT-PCR of the TCR CDR3 relied on the HTBI primer set. Each CDR3 protein is one row after TCRdb ran MiXCR on the multiplex PCR reads. The repertoire consists of hundreds of thousands of distinct CDR3 sequences, with about an eighth occurring once and the leading ten covering roughly 35%. Active moderate-to-severe ophthalmopathy, Clinical Activity Score at least 3, NOSPECS at least 4, under 3 months' duration.

The specimen sequenced was blood. The V and J genes are TRBV2 and TRBJ2-4; TRBD1 agrees at 9 bases. The origin of this receptor is a woman between 40 and 55 years old with Graves' ophthalmopathy. The DNA for the CDR3 is TGTGCCAGCGAGGACAGGGGACTTGTCAAAAACATTCAGTACTTC. Translation gives CASEDRGLVKNIQYF. The full variable domain, its missing parts supplied by reference TRBV2 and TRBJ2-4, is EPEVTQTPSHQVTQMGQEVILRCVPISNHLYFYWYRQILGQKVEFLVSFYNNEISEKSEIFDDQFSVERPDGSNFTLKIRSTKLEDSAMYFCASEDRGLVKNIQYFGAGTRLSVL.